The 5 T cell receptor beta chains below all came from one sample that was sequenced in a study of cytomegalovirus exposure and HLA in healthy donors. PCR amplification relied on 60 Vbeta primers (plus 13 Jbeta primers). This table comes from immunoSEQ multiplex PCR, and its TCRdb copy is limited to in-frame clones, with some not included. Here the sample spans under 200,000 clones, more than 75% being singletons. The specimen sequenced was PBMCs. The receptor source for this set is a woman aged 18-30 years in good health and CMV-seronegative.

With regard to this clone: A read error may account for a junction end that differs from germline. The CDR3 region has the DNA TGTGCCGGCAGTGACGGTCAACTATTTCAGCCCCAGCATTTT. It codes for CAGSDGQLFQPQHF. The chain joins TRBV2 to TRBJ1-5, with D hard to call. The CDR3 spans 14 residues. Germline CDR1 is SNHLY and CDR2 is FYNNEI.

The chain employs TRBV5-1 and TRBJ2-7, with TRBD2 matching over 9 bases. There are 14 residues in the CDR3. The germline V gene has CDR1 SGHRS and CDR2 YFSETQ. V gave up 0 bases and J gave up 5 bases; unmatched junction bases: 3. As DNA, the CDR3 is TGCGCCAGCAGCTTGGGTGGACTAGCGAACGAGCAGTACTTC. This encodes CASSLGGLANEQYF. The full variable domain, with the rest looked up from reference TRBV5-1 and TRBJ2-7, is KAGVTQTPRYLIKTRGQQVTLSCSPISGHRSVSWYQQTPGQGLQFLFEYFSETQRNKGNFPGRFSGRQFSNSRSEMNVSTLELGDSALYLCASSLGGLANEQYFGPGTRLTVT.

For the CDR3, the DNA is TGCACCAACGAACTAGCGGGGGATACAGATACGCAGTATTTT. Translation gives CTNELAGDTDTQYF. The V gene is TRBV1, the J gene TRBJ2-3; TRBD2, the D gene given by the table, was not confirmed from the DNA. TRBV1 is noted as a pseudogene. The CDR3 spans 14 residues.

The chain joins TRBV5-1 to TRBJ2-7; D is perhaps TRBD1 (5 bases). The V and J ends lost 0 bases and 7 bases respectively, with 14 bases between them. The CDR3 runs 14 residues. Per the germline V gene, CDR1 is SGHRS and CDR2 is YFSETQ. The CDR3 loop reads CASSLGAGFGEQYF. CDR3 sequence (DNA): TGCGCCAGCAGCTTGGGGGCAGGGTTCGGTGAGCAGTACTTC.

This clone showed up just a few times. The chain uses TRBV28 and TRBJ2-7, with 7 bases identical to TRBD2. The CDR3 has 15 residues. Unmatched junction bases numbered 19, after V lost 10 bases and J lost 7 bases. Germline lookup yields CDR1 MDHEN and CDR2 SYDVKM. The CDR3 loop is CATYASGPRVNEQYF. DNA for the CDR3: TGTGCCACATACGCTAGCGGTCCCAGAGTTAATGAGCAGTACTTC.